This record covers a single T cell receptor beta chain. Its specificity is unknown. Germline values: CDR1 LNHDA, CDR2 SQIVND (reference sequence). This CDR3 spans 16 amino acids. V lost 4 bases and J 2 bases, leaving 15 bases between the germline ends. As every portion of the isolated RNA was reverse transcribed, the sequencing read expressed TCRB transcripts. The protocol was immunoSEQ multiplex PCR, while the TCRdb copy is restricted to in-frame clones and leaves out a portion. The sample lists some 63,000 clones; roughly 49% were seen once. This entry belongs to a study of beta chain features in type 1 diabetes. Study results and caveats: Across all four CD4+ subsets, people with type 1 diabetes showed modestly shorter TCRB CDR3s. The analysis here could not establish whether HLA type shapes TCRB rearrangement.

Sequencing was performed on central memory CD4+ T cells from blood. The source of this sequence is a man under 40 with type 1 diabetes. J is TRBJ1-5 and V is TRBV19, with D perhaps matching TRBD1 (6 bases). The CDR3 DNA follows: TGTGCCAGTAGTAAGAAAGGGGGAGGGGGCAATCAGCCCCAGCATTTT. This codes for CASSKKGGGGNQPQHF.